The sequence of this T cell receptor (beta chain) was determined in a study of blood T cell repertoires in COVID-19. For the study at large: COVID-19 samples from acute and convalescent phases originated in the United States, Italy and Spain. T cells, B-cell-depleted T cells, or PBMCs provided the cDNA or gDNA that served as material.

The CDR3 length is 11 residues. The V and J ends lost 8 bases and 5 bases respectively, with 8 bases between them. Source study methods: Counts of nucleated cells, estimated from reference gene primer amplification, were obtained. This table comes from immunoSEQ multiplex PCR, and its TCRdb copy is limited to in-frame clones, with some not included. That table is the source of V, J and clone size, and D and trimming were worked out from the DNA. The top ten clones hold about 10% of a sample with 150,000 to 200,000 clones, 65% to 85% of them seen once. The V call is TRBV12-3 or TRBV12-4, the J call TRBJ2-3; the D gene is possibly TRBD2 (5 bases). The TCR was taken from an elderly woman with active or convalescent COVID-19. Specimen: peripheral blood. CDR3 nucleotides: TGTGCCAGCTCTCGGGGAGATACGCAGTATTTT. It codes for CASSRGDTQYF.